The 11 T cell receptor beta chains reported below all come from one sample, sequenced in a study of shared T cell receptors in the human thymus. Repertoires were generated with immunoSEQ multiplex PCR, while TCRdb's copy carries only in-frame clones and drops some. The table shows over 650,000 clones, with roughly 86% occurring only once. These same records also appear under a second study, on human thymus T cells.

The specimen was thymocytes. The receptors stem from a boy under two years old with a congenital heart defect.

The chain uses TRBV5-5 and TRBJ1-2; D gene unclear. Germline V CDR1 and CDR2: SGHKS, YYEKEE (reference sequence). V lost 1 base and J 4 bases, leaving 11 bases between the germline ends. The CDR3 contains 14 residues. This CDR3 reads CASSLSKRSYGYTF. DNA of the CDR3: TGTGCCAGCAGCTTGAGCAAGCGAAGCTATGGCTACACCTTC.

The V gene is TRBV27, the J gene TRBJ2-5; 7 bases agree with TRBD1. CDR1 and CDR2 (germline): MNHEY, SMNVEV (reference sequence). This CDR3 comprises 12 residues. Trimming cost V 6 bases and J 3 bases; bases outside gene matches: 1. CDR3: CASRGQEETQYF. DNA of the CDR3: TGTGCCAGCAGAGGACAGGAAGAGACCCAGTACTTC.

This chain connects TRBV15 to TRBJ2-3; 9 nucleotides align to TRBD2. Germline CDR1 LNHNV, CDR2 YYDKDF (reference sequence). The CDR3 sequence is 19 residues long. Trimming at V came to 2 bases and at J to 2 bases, leaving 14 bases not matched to a gene. Here the CDR3 reads CATSRPLAGPKLITDTQYF. CDR3 sequence (DNA): TGTGCCACCAGCAGACCCCTAGCGGGGCCAAAGCTTATCACAGATACGCAGTATTTT.

This chain uses TRBV18 with TRBJ2-7; D is undetermined. Trimming removed 3 bases from V and 4 bases from J, with 19 bases in between. This CDR3 is built from 16 residues. Germline V gene sequence: CDR1 KGHSH, CDR2 LQKENI. The CDR3 protein is CASSPFGAHQSYEQYF. The CDR3 DNA reads as TGTGCCAGCTCACCTTTTGGAGCCCACCAATCTTACGAGCAGTACTTC.

This chain uses TRBV7-2 with TRBJ2-7; D perhaps matches TRBD2 (6 bases). V was pared by 1 base and J by 0 bases, with 22 bases between. Germline loops: CDR1 SGHTA, CDR2 FQGNSA. This CDR3 comprises 19 residues. DNA of the CDR3: TGTGCCAGCAGCTTAGGTCAGTTCAAAGGAGGGGTCAGCTCCTACGAGCAGTACTTC. Protein sequence: CASSLGQFKGGVSSYEQYF.

CDR3 amino acids: CASSQDFPRGNTEAFF. The CDR3, as DNA: TGCGCCAGCAGCCAAGATTTCCCCCGAGGGAACACTGAAGCTTTCTTT. This chain links TRBV4-3 with TRBJ1-1; D is unresolved. CDR3 size: 16 residues. CDR1 is LGHNA, CDR2 YSLEER, per germline. The V and J ends lost 0 bases and 1 base respectively, with 12 bases between them.

This chain connects TRBV9 to TRBJ2-7; D is unclear. Looked up from germline, CDR1 is SGDLS and CDR2 is YYNGEE. The V end was cut by 2 bases, the J end by 12 bases, with 24 bases between. This CDR3 comprises 15 residues. The CDR3 DNA follows: TGTGCCAGCAGCGTCAGCCCCTTCGGAGACCGAAATATGTACTTC. It codes for CASSVSPFGDRNMYF.

This clone came up once. The V gene is TRBV6-7, the J gene TRBJ1-5; the match to TRBD1 covers 9 bases. TRBV6-7 is designated an ORF whose function remains uncertain. The V segment lost 2 bases and the J segment 4 bases; nucleotides outside the gene matches: 9. This CDR3 contains 17 residues. The CDR3 coding sequence is TGTGCCAGCAGTTACCTTTACAGGGGGCAAAGGAATCAGCCCCAGCATTTT. Translated: CASSYLYRGQRNQPQHF.

In its sample, this clone was seen once. The gene calls are TRBV18 and TRBJ1-4; a possible D gene is TRBD1 (6 bases). Between the trimmed V and J ends, which lost 3 bases and 8 bases, there was a span of 16 bases. Germline CDR1 KGHSH, CDR2 LQKENI. CDR3 length equals 15 residues. DNA for the CDR3: TGTGCCAGCTCACCCCTGATGGGGGCTGGGGAAAAACTGTTTTTT. Amino acid sequence: CASSPLMGAGEKLFF.

V usage is TRBV2 and J usage is TRBJ1-2, with D perhaps TRBD1 (5 bases). V was shortened by 8 bases and J by 1 base, with 11 bases between the two germline ends. Germline V lookup: CDR1 SNHLY, CDR2 FYNNEI. CDR3 length: 13 residues. As DNA, the CDR3 is TGTGCCAGCCCAACCAGGGATAACTATGGCTACACCTTC. This codes for CASPTRDNYGYTF.

V and J are TRBV15 and TRBJ2-6; D may be TRBD1 (5 bases). From germline, CDR1 is LNHNV and CDR2 YYDKDF (reference sequence). The CDR3 runs to 20 residues. V was pared by 1 base and J by 0 bases, with 19 bases between. CDR3 sequence: CATSRGASGLNNSGANVLTF. The CDR3, as DNA: TGTGCCACCAGCAGAGGGGCCTCAGGGTTAAATAACTCTGGGGCCAACGTCCTGACTTTC. The full variable domain, its missing parts supplied by reference TRBV15 and TRBJ2-6, is DAMVIQNPRYQVTQFGKPVTLSCSQTLNHNVMYWYQQKSSQAPKLLFHYYDKDFNNEADTPDNFQSRRPNTSFCFLDIRSPGLGDTAMYLCATSRGASGLNNSGANVLTFGAGSRLTVL.